This record covers a single T cell receptor beta chain. Antigen: not known. Blood RNA came from unsorted whole blood; germline DNA was also extracted. This CDR3 spans 13 amino acids. V was pared by 5 bases and J by 4 bases, with 12 bases between. The V gene's germline CDR1 is ENHRY and CDR2 SYGVKD. TCR beta cDNA was made from 450 to 550 ng total RNA with a constant-region primer. A slightly modified ARM-PCR protocol with three nested multiplex PCR rounds produced these TCR beta libraries. The first two PCR rounds used TRBV1-TRBV30 forward primers with a C-beta reverse primer, roughly 10 cycles each. Each CDR3 protein gets one entry after TCRdb re-called the multiplex PCR reads with MiXCR. The sample yields 330,000 or so distinct CDR3 sequences, about two thirds seen once. This entry comes from a study of tumor-infiltrating lymphocytes in primary liver carcinoma. Study-level results: Comparison of CD4+ and CD8+ repertoires was precluded by bulk unsorted samples.

The receptor comes from a man in his forties with primary liver carcinoma and hepatitis B virus infection. The sequencing input was peripheral blood. The chain is built from TRBV10-3 and TRBJ2-7, with D possibly matching TRBD1 (6 bases). CDR3 bases: TGTGCCATCAGTCTTGCAGGGGTATACGAGCAGTACTTC. Translated, it gives CAISLAGVYEQYF.